A selection of T cell receptor beta chains follows, all from one sample in a study of blood T cell repertoires in COVID-19. Clones were read by immunoSEQ multiplex PCR, and TCRdb kept only the in-frame ones, dropping some. This table has about 400,000 clones, 89% appearing once. Sequencing input: PBMCs or T cells enriched from blood (not recorded which). The receptor set was obtained from a woman aged 25 to 39 who had recovered from COVID-19. Each CDR3 is given with its conserved first and last residue. The D gene is left open where the match is weak. Where a row states a size, it is once, few, many or the class of an expanded clone; other rows omit it.

clone size,D gene,V gene,J gene,CDR3 protein,CDR3 DNA
few,TRBD1,TRBV6-1,TRBJ1-2,CASSEGIGQVGYTF,TGTGCCAGCAGTGAAGGGATAGGACAGGTTGGCTACACCTTC
NA,TRBD1,TRBV25-1,TRBJ1-2,CASSEYGQVFGYTF,TGTGCCAGCAGTGAATACGGACAGGTCTTTGGCTACACCTTC
NA,TRBD1,TRBV19,TRBJ2-1,CASSLGQNNEQFF,TGTGCCAGTAGTCTGGGACAGAACAATGAGCAGTTCTTC
NA,TRBD2,TRBV18,TRBJ2-1,CASSPSPGGATNEQFF,TGTGCCAGCTCACCCTCCCCCGGGGGGGCAACCAATGAGCAGTTCTTC
NA,NA,TRBV6-5,TRBJ2-5,CASSRSGALTETQYF,TGTGCCAGCAGCCGGTCGGGAGCTCTCACGGAGACCCAGTACTTC
NA,NA,TRBV28,TRBJ2-7,CASSLTPGFYEQYF,TGTGCCAGCAGTTTAACCCCAGGTTTCTACGAGCAGTACTTC
NA,NA,TRBV5-1,TRBJ1-2,CASSLVQGFGYTF,TGCGCCAGCAGCTTGGTACAGGGCTTTGGCTACACCTTC
few,TRBD1,TRBV5-1,TRBJ1-1,CASSLISGGAYTEAFF,TGCGCCAGCAGCTTGATTTCAGGGGGCGCTTACACTGAAGCTTTCTTT
NA,TRBD1,TRBV7-9,TRBJ2-5,CASSPRQGPPETQYF,TGTGCCAGCAGCCCGCGACAGGGGCCCCCGGAGACCCAGTACTTC
few,TRBD1,TRBV5-5,TRBJ1-6,CASSLGQGNSPLHF,TGTGCCAGCAGCCTGGGACAGGGGAACTCACCCCTCCACTTT
few,TRBD1,TRBV28,TRBJ2-7,CASSSGTELYEQYF,TGTGCCAGCAGTTCCGGGACAGAACTCTACGAGCAGTACTTC
NA,NA,TRBV2,TRBJ1-6,CASSVIQTNNSPLHF,TGTGCCAGCAGTGTGATCCAGACTAATAATTCACCCCTCCACTTT
NA,NA,TRBV9,TRBJ2-5,CASSGRLGQKETQYF,TGTGCCAGCAGCGGGAGGTTAGGACAGAAAGAGACCCAGTACTTC
NA,TRBD2,TRBV18,TRBJ2-2,CASSLTSGTGELFF,TGTGCCAGCTCACTTACTAGCGGAACCGGGGAGCTGTTTTTT